The 13 T cell receptor beta chains given below trace back to one sample, sequenced in a study of blood T cell repertoires in COVID-19. Profiling relied on immunoSEQ multiplex PCR, and the TCRdb table lists in-frame clones only, not all of them. The table lists 200,000 to 250,000 clones, 75% to 90% of them singletons. Sequenced material: peripheral blood. These receptor sequences come from a woman of 80 years or more with COVID-19, enrolled during active disease.

As concerns this clone: Other DNA sequences in the sample encode the same CDR3. The chain carries TRBV6-5 and TRBJ1-1; tentative D call: TRBD1 (6 bases). Trimming cost V 5 bases and J 4 bases, with 8 bases left between them. Germline CDR1 and CDR2: MNHEY and SVGAGI. The CDR3 extends over 12 amino acids. The CDR3 region has the DNA TGTGCCAGCAGTAGGGGGGGCACTGAAGCTTTCTTT. It specifies CASSRGGTEAFF.

The chain employs TRBV4-3 and TRBJ2-4, with TRBD1 matching 11 bases. Looked up from germline, CDR1 is LGHNA and CDR2 is YSLEER. With V trimmed by 5 bases and J by 7 bases, 4 bases remained unmatched. CDR3 length: 14 amino acids. The CDR3 bases are TGCGCCAGCAGCGGACGGACAGGGGGCAACATTCAGTACTTC. Its protein is CASSGRTGGNIQYF.

The rearrangement links TRBV27 to TRBJ2-4, with 9 bases identical to TRBD1. Trimming took 6 bases from V and 8 from J; bases not matched to a gene: 5. CDR3 length: 13 residues. CDR1 is MNHEY and CDR2 is SMNVEV in the germline V gene (reference sequence). This CDR3 reads CASRRTGADIQYF. The CDR3 bases are TGTGCCAGCAGGAGGACAGGGGCGGACATTCAGTACTTC.

This rearrangement joins TRBV19 to TRBJ2-7; D not certain. CDR1 LNHDA and CDR2 SQIVND come from the germline V gene (reference sequence). V gave up 4 bases and J gave up 0 bases, with 10 bases separating them. The CDR3 has 14 amino acids. Here the CDR3 reads CASSTPGSSYEQYF. CDR3 nucleotide sequence: TGTGCCAGTAGTACCCCGGGTAGCTCCTACGAGCAGTACTTC.

CDR3 in DNA: TGTGCCAGTGATGGACAGAACTATGGCTACACCTTC. Amino acid sequence: CASDGQNYGYTF. The V gene is TRBV28, the J gene TRBJ1-2; maybe TRBD1 (6 bases). With 9 bases removed from V and 2 bases from J, the gap between germline ends came to 10 bases. The CDR3 covers 12 residues. Looked up from germline, CDR1 is MDHEN and CDR2 is SYDVKM.

The rearrangement uses TRBV4-2 and TRBJ2-1; 15 bases are a match to TRBD2. Germline values: CDR1 LGHNA, CDR2 YNFKEQ. The CDR3 sequence is 21 residues long. J gave up 4 bases and V 4 bases, and 17 bases lay outside the gene matches. CDR3 bases: TGTGCCAGCAGCCCTCCCCGCGGGACTAGCGGGAGGTCAGGGCGATACAATGAGCAGTTCTTC. It translates to CASSPPRGTSGRSGRYNEQFF.

The chain carries TRBV4-3 and TRBJ1-2; D unclear. The CDR3 consists of 13 residues. The germline V gene has CDR1 LGHNA and CDR2 YSLEER. V dropped 0 bases and J dropped 5 bases, with 7 bases sitting between them. CDR3 DNA sequence: TGCGCCAGCAGCCAAGATAGGCGGTATGGCTACACCTTC. Encoded protein: CASSQDRRYGYTF.

The chain joins TRBV27 to TRBJ1-5; TRBD1 agrees at 8 bases. CDR1 MNHEY and CDR2 SMNVEV come from the germline V gene (reference sequence). J was trimmed by 5 bases and V by 11 bases; bases with no gene match: 8. The CDR3 sequence is 13 residues long. The CDR3 DNA sequence: TGTGCCGTGGGACAGGTTGGGGATCAGCCCCAGCATTTT. This sequence encodes CAVGQVGDQPQHF.

The chain combines TRBV6-1 with TRBJ2-7, with 9 bases that match TRBD2. Germline trimming cut 6 bases from V and 3 bases from J; bases unmatched to any gene: 6. The CDR3 has 14 residues. The germline V gene encodes CDR1 MNHNS and CDR2 SASEGT. For the CDR3, the DNA is TGTGCCAGCAGGTTTAGCGGGAGTGACTACGAGCAGTACTTC. Translating it yields CASRFSGSDYEQYF.

This clone was observed once. The V call is TRBV5-1, the J call TRBJ2-3, with D unclear. CDR3 size: 12 residues. The germline gives CDR1 SGHRS, CDR2 YFSETQ. V was cut by 5 bases and J by 2 bases, with 6 bases left in between. The CDR3 sequence: CASRRDTDTQYF. In DNA form, the CDR3 reads TGCGCCAGCAGGAGAGACACAGATACGCAGTATTTT.

The CDR3 bases are TGTGCCAGCAGTTACTCGAGCGATATCAATCAGCCCCAGCATTTT. Protein product: CASSYSSDINQPQHF. The V and J genes are TRBV6-5 and TRBJ1-5; no reliable D call. The V gene's germline CDR1 is MNHEY and CDR2 SVGAGI. The V end lost 0 bases, the J end lost 3 bases, and 9 bases lay between the germline ends. CDR3 length: 15 amino acids.

The chain uses TRBV13 and TRBJ2-7; D perhaps matches TRBD2 (7 bases). The CDR3 spans 15 residues. The germline gives CDR1 PRHDT, CDR2 FYEKMQ (reference sequence). Deletions cut 5 bases from V and 3 bases from J, with 17 bases between. CDR3 sequence (DNA): TGTGCCAGCAGCCCGGGGGGCCCTCTGGGCTACGAGCAGTACTTC. Translated: CASSPGGPLGYEQYF. Drawing the rest from reference TRBV13 and TRBJ2-7, the complete variable domain is AAGVIQSPRHLIKEKRETATLKCYPIPRHDTVYWYQQGPGQDPQFLISFYEKMQSDKGSIPDRFSAQQFSDYHSELNMSSLELGDSALYFCASSPGGPLGYEQYFGPGTRLTVT.

The chain is built from TRBV15 and TRBJ1-3; D is possibly TRBD1 (6 bases). Germline assignment: CDR1 LNHNV and CDR2 YYDKDF (reference sequence). The CDR3 runs to 16 residues. Trimming left V 5 bases short and J 0 bases short, with 14 bases between. CDR3 DNA sequence: TGTGCCACCAGCTGGCCAGGGGAAGGCTCTGGAAACACCATATATTTT. Translation gives CATSWPGEGSGNTIYF.